This paragraph covers one TCR beta chain sequence. CDR1 is LGHDT and CDR2 is YNNKEL in the germline V gene (reference sequence). This CDR3 comprises 16 residues. The J segment lost 2 bases and the V segment lost 2 bases, leaving 6 bases of the junction unmatched. Donors were treated with nivolumab, ipilimumab, aspirin, and low-dose cyclophosphamide and radiotherapy. Solid tumors that lacked tumor-infiltrating lymphocytes and were advanced were present in eligible patients. This sample was included in a study of low-dose radiotherapy and immunotherapy resistance in tumors. Looking at the study overall: Cohort 1 was treated with 0.5 Gy per fraction at 2-week intervals, amounting to 6.5 Gy overall.

TRAV- and TRBV-specific primers primed first-strand cDNA, covering alpha and beta chains. With a V-primer adapter and a constant-region primer, TCRs were amplified for around 20 PCR cycles. In vitro transcription was used to amplify the isolated mRNA. MiXCR, applied by TCRdb to the reads, yields one record per CDR3 protein. The data contain 7,500 to 10,000 distinct CDR3 sequences, more than 65% of them singletons. The chain couples TRBV3-1 to TRBJ2-5; 9 bases match TRBD1. The receptor comes from a human donor with advanced metastatic prostate, ovarian, gallbladder or colorectal cancer (not recorded which). This table probably holds off-target reads from a library built for another chain. The CDR3 sequence: CASSQKNRGRQETQYF. CDR3 coding DNA: TGTGCCAGCAGCCAAAAAAACAGGGGGCGTCAAGAGACCCAGTACTTC.